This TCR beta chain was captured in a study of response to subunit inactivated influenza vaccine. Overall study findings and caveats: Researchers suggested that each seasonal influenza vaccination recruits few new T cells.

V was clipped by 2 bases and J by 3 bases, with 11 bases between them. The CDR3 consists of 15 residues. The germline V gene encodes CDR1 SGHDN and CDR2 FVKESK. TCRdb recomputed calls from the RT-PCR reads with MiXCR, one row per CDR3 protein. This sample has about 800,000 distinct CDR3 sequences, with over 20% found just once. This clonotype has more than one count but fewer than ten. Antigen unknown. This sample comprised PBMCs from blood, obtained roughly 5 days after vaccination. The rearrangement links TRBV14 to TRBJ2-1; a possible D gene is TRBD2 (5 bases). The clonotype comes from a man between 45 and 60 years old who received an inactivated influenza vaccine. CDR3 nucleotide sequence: TGTGCCAGCAGCCAACACCTCAGCGGCTACAATGAGCAGTTCTTC. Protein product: CASSQHLSGYNEQFF.